Listed below are T cell receptor beta chains from one sample, sequenced in a study of response to subunit inactivated influenza vaccine. TCRdb re-derived calls from the RT-PCR reads in MiXCR, one entry per CDR3 protein. The sample holds under 200,000 distinct CDR3 sequences, about 11% seen once. This specimen consisted of CD8+ T cells sorted from PBMCs, obtained approximately 25 months after vaccination. These receptors originate from a man in his fifties or sixties who received an inactivated influenza vaccine. The CDR3 runs from the conserved cysteine through the conserved F or W. The order of the fields is CDR3 length, clone size, D gene, V gene, J gene, CDR3 protein, CDR3 DNA. D genes are given only for firm matches. Size is omitted from some rows. Given values are once, few, many or a class for expanded clones.

15	few	TRBD1	TRBV30	TRBJ2-7	CAWSVGQGARSEQYF	TGTGCCTGGAGTGTAGGGCAGGGGGCGCGTAGCGAGCAGTACTTC
11	NA	NA	TRBV6-1	TRBJ2-1	CASREGPPQFF	TGTGCCAGCAGGGAGGGACCACCTCAGTTCTTC
15	few	NA	TRBV10-2	TRBJ2-7	CASSDMSDVSYEQYF	TGCGCCAGCAGTGATATGAGTGATGTCTCCTACGAGCAGTACTTC
16	few	TRBD1	TRBV12-3/TRBV12-4	TRBJ1-1	CASRGPPGTGNTEAFF	TGTGCCAGCAGGGGCCCCCCCGGGACAGGGAACACTGAAGCTTTCTTT
13	many	NA	TRBV15	TRBJ2-2	CATSRENTGELFF	TGTGCCACCAGCAGAGAGAACACCGGGGAGCTGTTTTTT
12	NA	TRBD1	TRBV7-9	TRBJ2-7	CASRNDRGEQYF	TGTGCCAGCAGAAATGACAGGGGCGAGCAGTACTTC
14	NA	TRBD1	TRBV20-1	TRBJ2-5	CSREGTVTEKTQYF	TGCAGCCGGGAAGGGACAGTCACTGAAAAGACCCAGTACTTC
16	NA	TRBD1	TRBV27	TRBJ2-2	CASSSRTGGYTGELFF	TGTGCCAGCAGTTCGCGGACAGGGGGCTACACCGGGGAGCTGTTTTTT
14	few	NA	TRBV12-3/TRBV12-4	TRBJ1-5	CASSFRGGLQPQHF	TGTGCCAGCAGTTTTCGGGGGGGCCTTCAGCCCCAGCATTTT
16	few	TRBD2	TRBV13	TRBJ2-1	CASSPRTSGGDNEQFF	TGTGCCAGCAGCCCTAGGACTAGCGGGGGGGACAATGAGCAGTTCTTC
16	many	TRBD2	TRBV2	TRBJ2-5	CASSDPSGGWGETQYF	TGTGCCAGCAGTGATCCTAGCGGGGGTTGGGGAGAGACCCAGTACTTC
16	few	NA	TRBV4-3	TRBJ1-1	CASSQSIPPMNTEAFF	TGCGCCAGCAGCCAAAGTATCCCCCCTATGAACACTGAAGCTTTCTTT
15	NA	NA	TRBV28	TRBJ2-1	CASSFVGPYYNEQFF	TGTGCCAGCAGTTTCGTTGGTCCGTACTACAATGAGCAGTTCTTC
14	NA	NA	TRBV12-3/TRBV12-4	TRBJ1-4	CASSQGSPTEKLFF	TGTGCCAGCAGCCAGGGGTCACCGACAGAGAAACTGTTTTTT
14	NA	TRBD1	TRBV12-3/TRBV12-4	TRBJ2-1	CASSQGARGNEQFF	TGTGCCAGCAGTCAGGGGGCGCGGGGCAATGAGCAGTTCTTC
17	many	NA	TRBV20-1	TRBJ1-5	CSAHGRDTESSNQPQHF	TGCAGTGCCCATGGCCGGGACACAGAAAGTTCTAATCAGCCCCAGCATTTT
13	NA	NA	TRBV12-3/TRBV12-4	TRBJ2-7	CASSFGTSYEQYF	TGTGCCAGCAGTTTCGGGACCTCCTACGAGCAGTACTTC
17	few	TRBD2	TRBV9	TRBJ2-7	CASSEGPPSGGFYEQYF	TGTGCCAGCAGCGAGGGCCCCCCTAGCGGGGGCTTTTACGAGCAGTACTTC
17	NA	TRBD2	TRBV27	TRBJ2-6	CASSFLDLAAGANVLTF	TGTGCCAGCAGTTTCCTGGACCTAGCGGCTGGGGCCAACGTCCTGACTTTC